These 30 T cell receptor beta chains were sequenced from one sample in a study of T cells after yellow fever vaccination. MiXCR, run by TCRdb on the 5' RACE reads, gives a single entry per CDR3 protein. The table shows about 370,000 distinct CDR3 sequences, with 11% occurring only once. Source: PBMCs, taken on the day of the first yellow fever vaccination. These receptors all stem from a man aged 18 to 29 who received the YFV17D yellow fever vaccine.

The chain uses TRBV20-1 and TRBJ2-3; 10 bases match TRBD2. The CDR3 loop spans 16 amino acids. With 3 bases clipped from V and 2 bases from J, the junction kept 8 bases outside the gene matches. Germline V gene lookup returns CDR1 DFQATT and CDR2 SNEGSKA (reference sequence). The CDR3: CSARPLAGISTDTQYF. CDR3 sequence (DNA): TGCAGTGCTAGGCCACTAGCGGGGATTTCCACAGATACGCAGTATTTT.

This clonotype was detected ten times or more. The CDR3 DNA sequence: TGCAGTGCTAGATCGACAGGGGGGGATGAGCAGTTCTTC. Protein product: CSARSTGGDEQFF. The rearrangement joins TRBV20-1 to TRBJ2-1, with 9 bases fitting TRBD1. CDR1 and CDR2 (germline): DFQATT, SNEGSKA (reference sequence). V was clipped by 2 bases and J by 8 bases; unmatched bases: 4. CDR3 length: 13 amino acids.

V and J are TRBV9 and TRBJ2-3, with D unclear. The CDR3 covers 12 residues. V was trimmed by 3 bases and J by 2 bases, leaving 4 bases between them. Germline CDR1 reads SGDLS; CDR2 reads YYNGEE. CDR3 DNA sequence: TGTGCCAGCAGCGACCTCACAGATACGCAGTATTTT. It specifies CASSDLTDTQYF.

This clonotype has only a few counts. V usage is TRBV28 and J usage is TRBJ1-2, with no clear D. The V and J ends lost 8 bases and 2 bases respectively, with 3 bases between them. The length of the CDR3 is 10 residues. Germline-derived CDR1 and CDR2 are MDHEN and SYDVKM. CDR3 residues: CASGNYGYTF. DNA of the CDR3: TGTGCCAGCGGAAACTATGGCTACACCTTC.

The rearrangement joins TRBV11-2 to TRBJ1-1; TRBD1 matches 8 bases. Germline V gene data show CDR1 as SGHAT and CDR2 as FQNNGV. V lost 1 base, J lost 4 bases, and 8 bases stayed unmatched. The length of the CDR3 is 16 residues. The CDR3 loop is CASSLVPGGGFTEAFF. In DNA form, the CDR3 reads TGTGCCAGCAGCTTAGTGCCAGGGGGCGGTTTCACTGAAGCTTTCTTT.

The chain couples TRBV7-9 to TRBJ2-7; the match to TRBD1 covers 8 bases. This CDR3 has 14 amino acids. V gave up 4 bases and J gave up 5 bases; unmatched junction bases: 7. Germline CDR1 is SEHNR and CDR2 is FQNEAQ (reference sequence). CDR3 bases: TGTGCCAGCAGCTACACAGGGGGTCTCAACGAGCAGTACTTC. It translates to CASSYTGGLNEQYF.

This chain links TRBV5-1 with TRBJ2-1; 7 positions match TRBD1. V dropped 4 bases and J dropped 8; count of bases not matched to a gene: 15. The CDR3 consists of 16 residues. Germline V gene lookup returns CDR1 SGHRS and CDR2 YFSETQ. This chain's CDR3 is CASSSSDRVIQDEQFF. The CDR3 nucleotides read TGCGCCAGCAGCAGCTCCGACAGGGTAATACAAGATGAGCAGTTCTTC.

This clonotype showed up just a few times. The chain links TRBV6-2 or TRBV6-3 to TRBJ1-5; D is ambiguous. Between the trimmed V and J ends, which lost 7 bases and 1 base, there was a span of 11 bases. The CDR3 covers 14 residues. Germline CDR1 is MNHEY and CDR2 is SVGEGT. CDR3 protein: CASTDPGSNQPQHF. The DNA for the CDR3 is TGTGCCAGCACCGACCCCGGGAGCAATCAGCCCCAGCATTTT.

The CDR3 sequence is CASSQGVTETQYF. As DNA, the CDR3 is TGCGCCAGCAGCCAAGGAGTTACGGAGACCCAGTACTTC. The chain couples TRBV4-3 to TRBJ2-5; D unclear. V was shortened by 1 base and J by 5 bases, with 8 bases between the two germline ends. The length of the CDR3 is 13 residues. Germline V CDR1 and CDR2: LGHNA, YSLEER.

This chain connects TRBV4-3 to TRBJ2-5; the D gene is possibly TRBD1 (8 bases). The CDR3 length is 18 residues. Germline CDR1 LGHNA, CDR2 YSLEER. V was trimmed by 4 bases and J by 5 bases, leaving 26 bases between them. The CDR3 sequence: CASSPGGVPGGAAETQYF. CDR3 DNA sequence: TGCGCCAGCAGCCCAGGGGGGGTTCCAGGGGGCGCAGCCGAGACCCAGTACTTC.

This clonotype was seen repeatedly, ten times or more. As DNA, the CDR3 is TGCGCCAGCAGCTTGGGTGGCGCGAGGGAGACCCAGTACTTC. Translating it yields CASSLGGARETQYF. The V call is TRBV5-1, the J call TRBJ2-5; the D is unclear. The CDR3 is 14 amino acids. Trimming left V 0 bases short and J 5 bases short, with 11 bases between. Germline CDR1 is SGHRS and CDR2 is YFSETQ.

The V call is TRBV27, the J call TRBJ1-1, with D perhaps TRBD1 (6 bases). The germline V gene has CDR1 MNHEY and CDR2 SMNVEV (reference sequence). The V and J ends lost 5 bases and 5 bases respectively, with 15 bases between them. This CDR3 is 14 amino acids long. The CDR3, as DNA: TGTGCCAGCAGTAAGGGGGAAGGGAGGACTGAAGCTTTCTTT. This gives the protein CASSKGEGRTEAFF.

This rearrangement joins TRBV18 to TRBJ2-3, with D uncertain. CDR1 and CDR2 (germline): KGHSH, LQKENI. CDR3 length: 17 amino acids. V was clipped by 0 bases and J by 0 bases, with 13 bases between them. The CDR3 DNA is TGTGCCAGCTCACCACCGACGGCCAGTACTAGCACAGATACGCAGTATTTT. Translation: CASSPPTASTSTDTQYF.

This clonotype was picked up a small number of times. The chain recombines TRBV27 with TRBJ2-5, with D possibly matching TRBD2 (6 bases). V was clipped by 6 bases and J by 4 bases, with 21 bases between them. The CDR3 totals 16 residues. Germline CDR1 MNHEY, CDR2 SMNVEV (reference sequence). The CDR3 bases are TGTGCCAGCAGGAGACCCGGGACCCCCGGGGGAGAGACCCAGTACTTC. This translates into CASRRPGTPGGETQYF.

The chain uses TRBV12-3 or TRBV12-4 and TRBJ1-1; 8 nucleotides align to TRBD1. The V gene end was trimmed by 3 bases and the J gene end by 1 base; junction bases not matched to a gene: 7. CDR3 length: 16 residues. CDR3: CASSFPPGQGNTEAFF. CDR3 bases: TGTGCCAGCAGTTTTCCACCCGGACAGGGGAACACTGAAGCTTTCTTT.

The V and J genes are TRBV12-3 or TRBV12-4 and TRBJ2-7, with D perhaps matching TRBD1 (5 bases). This CDR3 is built from 14 residues. Deletions cut 3 bases from V and 4 bases from J, with 13 bases between. CDR3 region: CASSFFSRTYEQYF. The CDR3 coding sequence is TGTGCCAGCAGTTTTTTTTCCAGGACATACGAGCAGTACTTC.

The rearrangement uses TRBV2 and TRBJ1-1; D gene unclear. Trimming stripped 4 bases from V and 5 bases from J, with 17 bases between. Germline V CDR1 and CDR2: SNHLY, FYNNEI. CDR3 length equals 15 residues. The CDR3 region has the DNA TGTGCCAGCAGTGTGGAGGACCTTCCGAGGACTGAAGCTTTCTTT. Amino acids: CASSVEDLPRTEAFF.

In this sample, this clonotype turned up a few times. This rearrangement joins TRBV4-2 to TRBJ1-2; 11 bases are a match to TRBD1. V shed 2 bases and J 8 bases; nucleotides not matched to a gene: 16. Germline CDR1 reads LGHNA; CDR2 reads YNFKEQ. CDR3 length: 18 amino acids. CDR3: CASSQNILRTGGVGGYTF. The CDR3 DNA reads as TGTGCCAGCAGCCAAAACATTCTCCGGACAGGGGGCGTTGGAGGCTACACCTTC.

This rearrangement joins TRBV15 to TRBJ1-2; perhaps TRBD1 as D (6 bases). The CDR3 is made up of 11 amino acids. In germline, CDR1 is LNHNV, CDR2 YYDKDF (reference sequence). V lost 5 bases and J 5 bases, leaving 6 bases between the germline ends. The CDR3 DNA reads TGTGCCACCAGCGGACAGTATGGCTACACCTTC. Amino acids: CATSGQYGYTF. Full variable domain (remainder filled in from reference TRBV15 and TRBJ1-2): DAMVIQNPRYQVTQFGKPVTLSCSQTLNHNVMYWYQQKSSQAPKLLFHYYDKDFNNEADTPDNFQSRRPNTSFCFLDIRSPGLGDTAMYLCATSGQYGYTFGSGTRLTVV.

The V and J genes are TRBV7-9 and TRBJ1-4; possibly TRBD1 for D (5 bases). Trimming took off 5 bases at V and 10 bases at J, with 23 bases between the two ends. This CDR3 spans 16 amino acids. The V gene's germline CDR1 is SEHNR and CDR2 FQNEAQ (reference sequence). Written as DNA, the CDR3 is TGTGCCAGCAGCCCCCAAACCGGGACCGCAGGTGGAAAACTGTTTTTT. As protein: CASSPQTGTAGGKLFF.

This clonotype was detected only a few times. The chain recombines TRBV21-1 with TRBJ2-2; TRBD2, the D gene given by the table, was not confirmed from the DNA. TRBV21-1 is noted as a pseudogene. The CDR3 is made up of 13 amino acids. CDR3 in DNA: TGTGCCAGCAGTTCTAGCTGGACCGGGGAGCTGTTTTTT. Translating gives CASSSSWTGELFF.

The CDR3 is CASRRTGGQETQYF. CDR3 bases: TGTGCCAGCAGACGGACAGGGGGTCAAGAGACCCAGTACTTC. This sequence joins TRBV6-2 or TRBV6-3 and TRBJ2-5, with TRBD1 matching 10 bases. Germline CDR1 and CDR2: MNHEY and SVGEGT. With V trimmed by 6 bases and J by 2 bases, 3 bases remained unmatched. This CDR3 has 14 residues.

This clonotype turned up a few times. The chain carries TRBV5-1 and TRBJ1-2, with TRBD1 identical over 7 bases. Trimming cost V 2 bases and J 7 bases; bases outside gene matches: 14. CDR3 size: 16 residues. Germline CDR1 is SGHRS and CDR2 is YFSETQ. DNA for the CDR3: TGCGCCAGCAGCTTCTCCACGGTCACCCAGGGGGGTGGCTACACCTTC. Amino acid sequence: CASSFSTVTQGGGYTF.

V and J are TRBV28 and TRBJ2-5; D might be TRBD1 or TRBD2, each matching 6 bases. CDR1 MDHEN and CDR2 SYDVKM come from the germline V gene. This CDR3 is 15 amino acids long. Trimming took off 2 bases at V and 5 bases at J, with 15 bases between the two ends. The CDR3 sequence: CASSLNPGAGETQYF. The CDR3 DNA reads as TGTGCCAGCAGTTTAAACCCGGGGGCTGGGGAGACCCAGTACTTC.

The chain links TRBV5-1 to TRBJ2-5, with D tentatively TRBD1 (6 bases). This CDR3 has 15 residues. The germline CDR1 and CDR2 sequences are SGHRS and YFSETQ. V was pared by 0 bases and J by 4 bases, with 13 bases between. DNA of the CDR3: TGCGCCAGCAGCTTGGGAGGGGGTGATCGAGAGACCCAGTACTTC. This codes for CASSLGGGDRETQYF. Full variable domain (missing parts from reference TRBV5-1 and TRBJ2-5): KAGVTQTPRYLIKTRGQQVTLSCSPISGHRSVSWYQQTPGQGLQFLFEYFSETQRNKGNFPGRFSGRQFSNSRSEMNVSTLELGDSALYLCASSLGGGDRETQYFGPGTRLLVL.

This clonotype turned up a few times. In DNA form, the CDR3 reads TGCAGTGCTAGAGTTGGGTACGAGCAGTACTTC. Its translation: CSARVGYEQYF. V is TRBV20-1 and J is TRBJ2-7; unclear D gene. This CDR3 spans 11 amino acids. The germline V and J ends were trimmed by 1 base and 4 bases, with 5 bases remaining between them. Germline V gene lookup returns CDR1 DFQATT and CDR2 SNEGSKA (reference sequence).

The chain joins TRBV7-9 to TRBJ2-1; D unresolved. This CDR3 has 14 amino acids. The V gene's germline CDR1 is SEHNR and CDR2 FQNEAQ (reference sequence). With 3 bases removed from V and 3 bases from J, the gap between germline ends came to 9 bases. In DNA form, the CDR3 reads TGTGCCAGCAGCTTGCAAAGGGACTACAATGAGCAGTTCTTC. This codes for CASSLQRDYNEQFF.

The table lists this clonotype with many counts. The chain couples TRBV28 to TRBJ2-3, with a weak D call TRBD2 (6 bases). Germline V CDR1 and CDR2: MDHEN, SYDVKM. This CDR3 has 14 residues. The V end was cut by 6 bases, the J end by 2 bases, with 12 bases between. The CDR3 sequence is CASRDGGDTDTQYF. The CDR3 coding sequence is TGTGCCAGCAGGGACGGGGGAGACACAGATACGCAGTATTTT. The full variable domain, its missing parts supplied by reference TRBV28 and TRBJ2-3, is DVKVTQSSRYLVKRTGEKVFLECVQDMDHENMFWYRQDPGLGLRLIYFSYDVKMKEKGDIPEGYSVSREKKERFSLILESASTNQTSMYLCASRDGGDTDTQYFGPGTRLTVL.

This clonotype appeared once. The chain employs TRBV3-1 and TRBJ2-1; D unresolved. The CDR3 loop spans 16 amino acids. The V end was cut by 0 bases, the J end by 4 bases, with 13 bases between. CDR1 is LGHDT, CDR2 YNNKEL, per germline (reference sequence). In nucleotides, the CDR3 is TGTGCCAGCAGCCAAGATACTAACCCCGTATACAATGAGCAGTTCTTC. Translating it yields CASSQDTNPVYNEQFF.

The sample holds a few counts of this clonotype. The genes are TRBV18 and TRBJ2-7; TRBD2 aligns across 8 bases. Germline CDR1 KGHSH, CDR2 LQKENI. J lost 3 bases, V lost 4 bases, and 2 bases had no gene match. The CDR3 has 13 residues. Written as DNA, the CDR3 is TGTGCCAGCTCACTCACTAGCGGCTACGAGCAGTACTTC. Protein product: CASSLTSGYEQYF.